This entry features one TCR beta chain sequence. Measured with immunoSEQ multiplex PCR; TCRdb has only the in-frame clones, and not every one. Of tens of thousands of clones listed, 88% were seen once; the top ten hold approximately 15%. The data were taken from a study of control samples from healthy donors and cancer patients. This receptor was taken from a woman in her 70s in good health. The specimen sequenced was blood.

The CDR3 spells CASSVAGTGKNGYTF. CDR3 bases: TGTGCCAGCAGCGTAGCGGGGACAGGGAAGAATGGCTACACCTTC. The chain carries TRBV9 and TRBJ1-2, with TRBD1 matching 9 bases. J gave up 6 bases and V 0 bases, and 6 bases lay outside the gene matches. The germline gives CDR1 SGDLS, CDR2 YYNGEE. This CDR3 region has 15 residues. Drawing the rest from reference TRBV9 and TRBJ1-2, the complete variable domain is DSGVTQTPKHLITATGQRVTLRCSPRSGDLSVYWYQQSLDQGLQFLIQYYNGEERAKGNILERFSAQQFPDLHSELNLSSLELGDSALYFCASSVAGTGKNGYTFGSGTRLTVV.